The following is a T cell receptor beta chain sequence with its context. There are 18 residues in the CDR3. The V gene's germline CDR1 is SGHRS and CDR2 YFSETQ. Trimming took off 0 bases at V and 3 bases at J, with 21 bases between the two ends. This sample is drawn from a study of shared clonotypes between healthy human individuals. TCRdb's table, derived via immunoSEQ multiplex PCR, lists solely in-frame clones and lacks some. The data show about 800,000 clones, about 96% seen once. Naive-designated CD8 cells lacked CD45RO, were positively enriched for CCR7, and omitted terminally differentiated effector memory CD45RA+ cells.

This TCR was recovered from a young man in good health. The sequencing sample was made of naive CD8+ T cells sorted from blood. The V gene is TRBV5-1, the J gene TRBJ2-5; D might be TRBD1 (6 bases). CDR3 sequence: CASSLAVGGVRVEETQYF. In DNA, the CDR3 is TGCGCCAGCAGCTTGGCCGTAGGGGGTGTTAGAGTGGAAGAGACCCAGTACTTC.